The 29 T cell receptor beta chains listed next were all sequenced from one sample in a study of post-analysis software for immune sequencing data (dated by TCRdb to between 2015 and 2017). What the authors observed across the whole study: Significantly higher frequencies in patients than in controls were found for about five TRBV segments, including TRBV5-6, TRBV5-1 and TRBV20-1.

The method behind the library was PCR. The sequencer was an Illumina HiSeq 2500. Unique molecular identifiers were incorporated into TCR beta cDNA libraries to reduce PCR and sequencing biases. The public reads were reprocessed in TCRdb via fastp at Q25 and MiXCR, keeping in-frame beta chains. Each entry is one CDR3 protein sequence, shown with its most common DNA and genes. The sample table records hundreds of thousands of distinct CDR3 sequences; over 45% of these occur just once. The ten most abundant clones make up about 11% of the sample. These receptors' antigens are unknown. Sequenced material: blood. These receptors were obtained from a girl aged 2-9 years with multiple sclerosis.

V is TRBV6-5 and J is TRBJ2-5; TRBD2 agrees at 15 bases. Per germline, CDR1 MNHEY and CDR2 SVGAGI. This CDR3 is built from 16 residues. V was pared by 6 bases and J by 4 bases, with 6 bases of the junction left unmatched. CDR3 region: CASSFPGLAGGETQYF. For the CDR3, the DNA is TGTGCCAGCAGCTTCCCGGGACTAGCGGGAGGAGAGACCCAGTACTTC.

This clonotype was seen a few times. The genes are TRBV29-1 and TRBJ2-1; TRBD1 or TRBD2 may be the D gene (6 bases each). The V gene lost 6 bases and the J gene lost 7 bases, with 25 bases spanning the gap. This CDR3 region has 16 residues. Germline V lookup: CDR1 SQVTM, CDR2 ANQGSEA. CDR3 region: CSVRGLALGGLNEQFF. The CDR3, as DNA: TGCAGCGTCCGTGGTTTAGCGCTGGGGGGCTTAAATGAGCAGTTCTTC.

The chain carries TRBV5-1 and TRBJ2-6; D not resolved. The germline V gene has CDR1 SGHRS and CDR2 YFSETQ. The germline V and J ends were trimmed by 1 base and 2 bases, with 7 bases remaining between them. The CDR3 is 15 residues long. CDR3 coding DNA: TGCGCCAGCAGCTTGAGGGTCCCTGGGGCCAACGTCCTGACTTTC. As protein: CASSLRVPGANVLTF.

V is TRBV7-9 and J is TRBJ1-2, with D possibly being TRBD1 (5 bases). The CDR3 sequence is 14 residues long. Per germline, CDR1 SEHNR and CDR2 FQNEAQ (reference sequence). Trimming stripped 5 bases from V and 2 bases from J, with 12 bases between. For the CDR3, the DNA is TGTGCCAGCAGCACCATCTCAGGGAACTATGGCTACACCTTC. Protein sequence: CASSTISGNYGYTF.

Comments on this clonotype: One end of the junction varies from germline; a read error may be responsible. V usage is TRBV7-2 and J usage is TRBJ1-6, with D possibly matching TRBD1 (6 bases). Germline-derived CDR1 and CDR2 are SGHTA and FQGNSA. This CDR3 contains 13 residues. CDR3 residues: CAGRPGGNSPLHF. In DNA form, the CDR3 reads TGTGCCGGCAGGCCGGGGGGCAATTCACCCCTCCACTTT.

This clonotype was seen once. The V call is TRBV7-8, the J call TRBJ2-1; D not resolved. The CDR3 length is 14 residues. Trimming took 4 bases from V and 6 from J, leaving 13 bases between them. The germline CDR1 and CDR2 sequences are SGHVS and FQNEAQ. CDR3 amino acids: CASSSPGGGNEQFF. The CDR3, as DNA: TGTGCCAGCAGCTCCCCCGGCGGTGGCAATGAGCAGTTCTTC.

The chain has TRBV20-1 and TRBJ2-7; D may be TRBD1 (6 bases). This CDR3 spans 14 amino acids. The V gene's germline CDR1 is DFQATT and CDR2 SNEGSKA (reference sequence). With 4 bases removed from V and 3 bases from J, the gap between germline ends came to 16 bases. CDR3 coding DNA: TGCAGTGCTATAGGGACACGAGACATCTACGAGCAGTACTTC. Translation gives CSAIGTRDIYEQYF.

This chain connects TRBV25-1 to TRBJ2-7, with D perhaps matching TRBD2 (7 bases). CDR3 size: 15 residues. Germline V gives CDR1 MGHDK, CDR2 SYGVNS. Trimming removed 1 base from V and 1 base from J, with 11 bases in between. CDR3 DNA: TGTGCCAGCAGTGAATTGGGGGGGGCTTCCTACGAGCAGTACTTC. This encodes CASSELGGASYEQYF.

J is TRBJ1-5 and V is TRBV6-1; D is undetermined. The CDR3 length is 17 residues. Germline V gives CDR1 MNHNS, CDR2 SASEGT. Between the trimmed V and J ends, which lost 7 bases and 1 base, there was a span of 20 bases. CDR3 sequence reads: CASTSSVGELSNQPQHF. In DNA, the CDR3 is TGTGCCAGCACCTCATCGGTCGGGGAGTTGAGCAATCAGCCCCAGCATTTT.

For this clonotype: The junction does not match germline at one end; this may be a read error. The gene calls are TRBV20-1 and TRBJ2-1; tentatively, D is TRBD1 (6 bases). CDR1 is DFQATT, CDR2 SNEGSKA, per germline (reference sequence). This CDR3 has 16 amino acids. CDR3 coding DNA: TGCAGTTCTAGACCTACCGGGACAACCTATTACAATGAGCAGTTCTTC. It is translated as CSSRPTGTTYYNEQFF.

The J gene is TRBJ2-3, the V gene TRBV5-1, with a possible D match to TRBD1 (6 bases). Per germline, CDR1 SGHRS and CDR2 YFSETQ. This CDR3 has 15 amino acids. V lost 3 bases and J lost 4, with 15 bases in between. The DNA of the CDR3 is TGCGCCAGCAGCTCCTTCAGGGGAGAGGCAGATACGCAGTATTTT. It is translated as CASSSFRGEADTQYF.

V gene TRBV6-5 combines with J gene TRBJ2-1; the D call may be TRBD1 or TRBD2 (5 bases each). Trimming removed 0 bases from V and 0 bases from J, with 15 bases in between. CDR1 is MNHEY and CDR2 is SVGAGI in the germline V gene. This CDR3 is built from 18 residues. CDR3 coding DNA: TGTGCCAGCAGTTACTCATCGGCCGGGGCAAGCTCCTACAATGAGCAGTTCTTC. Amino acid sequence: CASSYSSAGASSYNEQFF.

The CDR3 reads CASSKRNRGIRQETQYF. The CDR3 DNA is TGTGCCAGCAGCAAAAGGAACAGGGGAATACGCCAAGAGACCCAGTACTTC. The rearrangement uses TRBV21-1 and TRBJ2-5; TRBD1, the table's D call, was not compared with the DNA. TRBV21-1 is a documented pseudogene. The CDR3 spans 17 residues.

The V gene is TRBV29-1, the J gene TRBJ2-3, with D possibly matching TRBD1 (5 bases). Germline CDR1 is SQVTM and CDR2 is ANQGSEA. The CDR3 contains 15 residues. V was clipped by 4 bases and J by 2 bases, with 16 bases between them. The CDR3 DNA reads as TGCAGCGTTGTAACCATAATGGGGCCCACAGATACGCAGTATTTT. It specifies CSVVTIMGPTDTQYF.

The rearrangement links TRBV6-6 to TRBJ1-2; TRBD1 is a possible D gene (6 bases). The CDR3 runs 14 residues. Germline-derived CDR1 and CDR2 are MNHNY and SVGAGI (reference sequence). The V and J ends lost 7 bases and 3 bases respectively, with 15 bases between them. This CDR3 reads CASKSGVFYYGYTF. The DNA for the CDR3 is TGTGCCAGCAAATCAGGGGTTTTTTACTATGGCTACACCTTC.

The V gene is TRBV7-9, the J gene TRBJ2-3; TRBD1 or TRBD2 may be the D gene (5 bases each). Deletions cut 2 bases from V and 2 bases from J, with 8 bases between. The CDR3 length is 14 residues. CDR1 and CDR2 (germline): SEHNR, FQNEAQ (reference sequence). CDR3 sequence: CASSLLGDTDTQYF. CDR3 coding DNA: TGTGCCAGCAGCTTATTGGGGGACACAGATACGCAGTATTTT.

This chain links TRBV7-2 with TRBJ2-7, with 7 bases identical to TRBD1. This CDR3 region has 13 residues. The germline V gene encodes CDR1 SGHTA and CDR2 FQGNSA. Unmatched junction bases numbered 2, after V lost 3 bases and J lost 3 bases. CDR3 residues: CASSLTGNYEQYF. CDR3 bases: TGTGCCAGCAGCTTGACAGGGAACTACGAGCAGTACTTC.

The chain combines TRBV11-2 with TRBJ2-7; D perhaps matches TRBD2 (5 bases). Per germline, CDR1 SGHAT and CDR2 FQNNGV. V lost 1 base, J lost 10 bases, and 14 bases lay in between. The CDR3 runs to 13 residues. The CDR3 reads CASSLGLSEAQYF. In DNA form, the CDR3 reads TGTGCCAGCAGCTTAGGACTATCAGAGGCCCAGTACTTC.

The chain combines TRBV11-2 with TRBJ2-4, with D perhaps matching TRBD1 (5 bases). The end of the DNA is better explained by TRBJ2-5, so the J call may be wrong. Germline CDR1 and CDR2: SGHAT and FQNNGV. This CDR3 comprises 14 residues. The CDR3 coding sequence is TGTGCCAGCAGCTTGTTCAGGGCTCCAGAGACCCAGTACTTC. The encoded protein is CASSLFRAPETQYF.

J is TRBJ2-1 and V is TRBV27; 10 bases line up with TRBD2. There are 17 residues in the CDR3. Trimming removed 6 bases from V and 3 bases from J; junction bases left unmatched: 11. The V gene's germline CDR1 is MNHEY and CDR2 SMNVEV (reference sequence). As DNA, the CDR3 is TGTGCCAGCAGCCAAATACGACTAGCGGGTAACTACAATGAGCAGTTCTTC. This gives the protein CASSQIRLAGNYNEQFF.

The rearrangement links TRBV20-1 to TRBJ2-5; 8 nucleotides align to TRBD2. The CDR3 consists of 15 residues. J gave up 0 bases and V 3 bases, and 6 bases lay outside the gene matches. From germline, CDR1 is DFQATT and CDR2 SNEGSKA (reference sequence). Written as DNA, the CDR3 is TGCAGTGCTAGCGGCCAGCGGGGGTACCAAGAGACCCAGTACTTC. Protein product: CSASGQRGYQETQYF.

The J gene is TRBJ2-2, the V gene TRBV5-1; 8 bases match TRBD1. The CDR3 length is 19 residues. Germline CDR1 SGHRS, CDR2 YFSETQ. The V segment lost 0 bases and the J segment 3 bases; nucleotides outside the gene matches: 13. CDR3 DNA sequence: TGCGCCAGCAGCTTGGCCGGGACAGGCTGGCTCCGTGACACCGGGGAGCTGTTTTTT. It is translated as CASSLAGTGWLRDTGELFF.

The J gene is TRBJ2-7, the V gene TRBV6-5; a weak D match, TRBD1 (6 bases). The germline V and J ends were trimmed by 6 bases and 0 bases, with 18 bases remaining between them. The V gene's germline CDR1 is MNHEY and CDR2 SVGAGI. The CDR3 loop spans 16 amino acids. The CDR3 sequence is CASSPSTTGNSYEQYF. CDR3 coding DNA: TGTGCCAGCAGCCCTTCCACGACAGGAAACTCCTACGAGCAGTACTTC.

This sequence joins TRBV29-1 and TRBJ1-1; D is perhaps TRBD1 (5 bases). The CDR3 runs to 13 residues. Germline loops: CDR1 SQVTM, CDR2 ANQGSEA. Between the trimmed V and J ends, which lost 4 bases and 3 bases, there was a span of 12 bases. This chain's CDR3 is CSVGGVMDTEAFF. The DNA for the CDR3 is TGCAGCGTTGGGGGGGTGATGGACACTGAAGCTTTCTTT. The whole variable domain, filled in from reference TRBV29-1 and TRBJ1-1, reads SAVISQKPSRDICQRGTSLTIQCQVDSQVTMMFWYRQQPGQSLTLIATANQGSEATYESGFVIDKFPISRPNLTFSTLTVSNMSPEDSSIYLCSVGGVMDTEAFFGQGTRLTVV.

The chain recombines TRBV6-6 with TRBJ1-1; D unresolved. V was cut by 8 bases and J by 2 bases, with 18 bases left in between. The CDR3 spans 15 residues. Germline V gene data show CDR1 as MNHNY and CDR2 as SVGAGI (reference sequence). CDR3 sequence reads: CASGLDTTVNTEAFF. The CDR3, as DNA: TGTGCCAGCGGCCTAGATACGACGGTAAACACTGAAGCTTTCTTT.

In this sample, this clonotype turned up once. The chain recombines TRBV7-3 with TRBJ2-1; 9 bases map to TRBD2. This CDR3 spans 15 amino acids. Looked up from germline, CDR1 is SGHTA and CDR2 is FQGTGA. The junction had 7 bases not matched to a gene; V was cut back by 5 bases and J by 5 bases. DNA for the CDR3: TGTGCCAGCAGCCCCTATAGCGGGAGTGACAATGAGCAGTTCTTC. Translated, it gives CASSPYSGSDNEQFF.

The gene calls are TRBV12-3 or TRBV12-4 and TRBJ1-2, with a tentative D call TRBD1 (6 bases). The V and J ends lost 6 bases and 6 bases respectively, with 17 bases between them. The CDR3 runs to 14 residues. CDR3 sequence: CASSYTRQADGYTF. The CDR3 bases are TGTGCCAGCAGCTACACCAGACAGGCAGATGGCTACACCTTC.

This clonotype has a handful of counts. A junction boundary mismatches the germline segment, possibly from a read error. V gene TRBV5-1 combines with J gene TRBJ2-5; D possibly corresponds to TRBD2 (5 bases). The J call may not be correct, given that the DNA end is closer to TRBJ2-7. Germline assignment: CDR1 SGHRS and CDR2 YFSETQ. This CDR3 has 13 residues. CDR3 nucleotide sequence: TGCGCCGGCAGCTTGGAGGACCTCCCCGAGCAGTACTTC. Amino acid sequence: CAGSLEDLPEQYF.

V usage is TRBV5-1 and J usage is TRBJ2-3; TRBD2 agrees at 13 bases. The CDR3 is 14 residues long. J was trimmed by 10 bases and V by 4 bases; bases with no gene match: 6. Germline V gene lookup returns CDR1 SGHRS and CDR2 YFSETQ. The CDR3 region is CASSLGTSGDPQYF. The CDR3 bases are TGCGCCAGCAGCCTCGGGACTAGCGGGGATCCGCAGTATTTT.